These 21 T cell receptor beta chains were all obtained from the same sample, sequenced in a study of identical twins (dated by TCRdb to the mid-2010s). Libraries came from 5' RACE. The listed sequencing device is Illumina HiSeq 2000. The public reads were reprocessed in TCRdb via fastp at Q25 and MiXCR, keeping in-frame beta chains. Merged by CDR3 protein, the rows form single entries marked with the most common genes and DNA. For this sample the table gives a few hundred thousand distinct CDR3 sequences, of which about 9% were detected only once. Of the sample, more than 8% is held by the ten largest clones. The sequenced material came from naive T cells sorted from blood. The cell subset or site label of this sample denotes: cells isolated with a human naive T-cell isolation kit. These receptors all come from a woman in her fifties or sixties in good health.

This clonotype turned up a few times. This chain connects TRBV10-2 to TRBJ2-7; tentatively, D is TRBD2 (6 bases). The V end lost 4 bases, the J end lost 4 bases, and 14 bases lay between the germline ends. Germline values: CDR1 WSHSY, CDR2 SAAADI. This CDR3 region has 14 residues. CDR3 DNA sequence: TGCGCCAGCAGTGGGTTAGGAGGGAGGTACGAGCAGTACGTC. Its translation is CASSGLGGRYEQYV.

This clonotype occurred many times. The V and J genes are TRBV20-1 and TRBJ1-1; weak D call: TRBD1 (5 bases). V lost 0 bases and J lost 4, with 15 bases in between. CDR1 is DFQATT, CDR2 SNEGSKA, per germline (reference sequence). The CDR3 covers 15 residues. The CDR3 region has the DNA TGCAGTGCTAGAGATTTCGGGGACTCGGGCACTGAAGCTTTCTTT. Translating gives CSARDFGDSGTEAFF.

Only a few counts were recorded for this clonotype. This rearrangement joins TRBV21-1 to TRBJ2-7; TRBD1 is taken as the D call from the table, unchecked against the DNA. TRBV21-1 corresponds to a pseudogene. This CDR3 has 10 amino acids. This CDR3 is CATDRPEQYV. CDR3 in DNA: TGTGCCACCGACAGACCCGAGCAGTACGTC.

In its sample, this clonotype was seen a few times. The chain joins TRBV9 to TRBJ2-1, with 7 bases that match TRBD2. Germline V gene data show CDR1 as SGDLS and CDR2 as YYNGEE. CDR3 length equals 14 residues. Unmatched junction bases numbered 9, after V lost 6 bases and J lost 6 bases. The DNA for the CDR3 is TGTGCCAGCACCCCTAGCGGAGGTTCCAATGAGCAGTTCTTC. This translates into CASTPSGGSNEQFF.

This clonotype was seen many times. The chain uses TRBV18 and TRBJ2-3; D is unresolved. Germline CDR1 is KGHSH and CDR2 is LQKENI. This CDR3 is 12 amino acids long. Deletions cut 3 bases from V and 4 bases from J, with 5 bases between. The CDR3 DNA sequence: TGTGCCAGCTCACCGGGCCCAGATACGCAGTATTTT. Residues: CASSPGPDTQYF.

This chain connects TRBV6-5 to TRBJ2-1; D is uncertain. With 6 bases removed from V and 5 bases from J, the gap between germline ends came to 17 bases. The CDR3 contains 15 residues. Germline loops: CDR1 MNHEY, CDR2 SVGAGI. For the CDR3, the DNA is TGTGCCAGCAGCCTAGGGCGTAAGCAAAACAATGAGCAGTTCTTC. Protein sequence: CASSLGRKQNNEQFF.

The chain uses TRBV20-1 and TRBJ2-7, with TRBD2 matching over 9 bases. The CDR3 spans 14 residues. Trimming removed 5 bases from V and 1 base from J; junction bases left unmatched: 6. Germline V gives CDR1 DFQATT, CDR2 SNEGSKA (reference sequence). The CDR3, as DNA: TGCAGTGCTGTAGCGGGAGCGGTGTCCTACGAGCAGTACTTC. This gives the protein CSAVAGAVSYEQYF.

This clonotype was seen only a few times. The rearrangement joins TRBV7-2 to TRBJ2-5, with no clear D. Per germline, CDR1 SGHTA and CDR2 FQGNSA. The CDR3 extends over 13 amino acids. Trimming removed 7 bases from V and 5 bases from J, with 14 bases in between. The DNA of the CDR3 is TGTGCCAGCACCCTGAGGCTACGGGAGACCCAGTACTTC. Encoded protein: CASTLRLRETQYF. Combining the CDR3 with reference TRBV7-2 and TRBJ2-5 gives the whole variable domain GAGVSQSPSNKVTEKGKDVELRCDPISGHTALYWYRQSLGQGLEFLIYFQGNSAPDKSGLPSDRFSAERTGGSVSTLTIQRTQQEDSAVYLCASTLRLRETQYFGPGTRLLVL.

This clonotype was seen a few times. CDR3 sequence (DNA): TGTGCCATCAGTGAGGGACAGGGAGGTTCGAACACTGAAGCTTTCTTT. This codes for CAISEGQGGSNTEAFF. The chain carries TRBV10-3 and TRBJ1-1; 8 bases fit TRBD1. The V and J ends lost 2 bases and 1 base, in that order; junction bases with no gene match: 6. Germline V CDR1 and CDR2: ENHRY, SYGVKD. This CDR3 has 16 amino acids.

The chain couples TRBV5-1 to TRBJ2-3, with D possibly being TRBD1 or TRBD2 (5 bases each). V was cut by 4 bases and J by 4 bases, with 16 bases left in between. Germline V lookup: CDR1 SGHRS, CDR2 YFSETQ. There are 15 residues in the CDR3. CDR3 protein: CASSASGTFSDTQYF. Here the CDR3 DNA reads TGCGCCAGCAGCGCTTCCGGGACCTTCTCAGATACGCAGTATTTT.

This clonotype was observed at least ten times. The chain combines TRBV20-1 with TRBJ1-2; D might be TRBD1 (6 bases). Germline V gene sequence: CDR1 DFQATT, CDR2 SNEGSKA (reference sequence). The V end was cut by 2 bases, the J end by 8 bases, with 12 bases between. The CDR3 spans 12 residues. CDR3 in DNA: TGCAGTGCTAGATCGGGGGCAGGAGGCTACACCTTC. Encoded protein: CSARSGAGGYTF.

This clonotype was picked up many times. The rearrangement joins TRBV6-6 to TRBJ2-5, with TRBD2 as a possible D gene (5 bases). The length of the CDR3 is 13 residues. In germline, CDR1 is MNHNY, CDR2 SVGAGI (reference sequence). Trimming took off 5 bases at V and 2 bases at J, with 9 bases between the two ends. The CDR3 sequence: CASSPPGQETQYF. The DNA for the CDR3 is TGTGCCAGCAGTCCACCGGGGCAAGAGACCCAGTACTTC.

The chain employs TRBV5-4 and TRBJ2-5, with 13 bases lining up with TRBD2. This CDR3 spans 17 amino acids. Germline V gene sequence: CDR1 SGHNT, CDR2 YYREEE (reference sequence). Trimming took 0 bases from V and 3 from J; bases not matched to a gene: 5. The chain's CDR3 is CASSLGLAGGGKETQYF. CDR3 nucleotides: TGTGCCAGCAGCTTGGGACTAGCGGGAGGTGGTAAAGAGACCCAGTACTTC.

This clonotype was counted ten times or more. V gene TRBV12-3 or TRBV12-4 combines with J gene TRBJ1-2; tentative D call: TRBD1 (5 bases). The V gene lost 5 bases and the J gene lost 3 bases, with 10 bases spanning the gap. CDR3 length: 13 amino acids. The CDR3 DNA follows: TGTGCCAGCAGTATCGACAGAGACTATGGCTACACCTTC. Protein sequence: CASSIDRDYGYTF.

The V and J genes are TRBV7-8 and TRBJ1-3; possible D gene TRBD1, 6 bases. Germline V gene sequence: CDR1 SGHVS, CDR2 FQNEAQ. CDR3 size: 16 residues. V was pared by 2 bases and J by 0 bases, with 11 bases between. This CDR3 reads CASSLTRTVSGNTIYF. The DNA of the CDR3 is TGTGCCAGCAGCTTAACCAGGACAGTCTCTGGAAACACCATATATTTT.

This clonotype was counted many times. The chain couples TRBV7-9 to TRBJ2-7; D is possibly TRBD1 or TRBD2 (5 bases each). CDR1 and CDR2 from the germline V gene are SEHNR and FQNEAQ (reference sequence). V was clipped by 5 bases and J by 0 bases, with 14 bases between them. CDR3 length: 15 residues. CDR3 sequence: CASSIWDLTSYEQYF. DNA for the CDR3: TGTGCCAGCAGCATTTGGGACCTCACCTCCTACGAGCAGTACTTC. The whole variable domain, remainder taken from reference TRBV7-9 and TRBJ2-7, is DTGVSQNPRHKITKRGQNVTFRCDPISEHNRLYWYRQTLGQGPEFLTYFQNEAQLEKSRLLSDRFSAERPKGSFSTLEIQRTEQGDSAMYLCASSIWDLTSYEQYFGPGTRLTVT.

This clonotype was counted a few times. The chain couples TRBV10-3 to TRBJ2-1, with D perhaps matching TRBD2 (5 bases). V was clipped by 9 bases and J by 0 bases, with 9 bases between them. The length of the CDR3 is 13 residues. Germline V gives CDR1 ENHRY, CDR2 SYGVKD. The CDR3 DNA is TGTGCCATTTGGGAGAGCTCCTACAATGAGCAGTTCTTC. It codes for CAIWESSYNEQFF.

This clonotype has only a few counts. This chain uses TRBV11-3 with TRBJ2-2; D might be TRBD2 (5 bases). This CDR3 is built from 14 residues. V dropped 5 bases and J dropped 6 bases, with 13 bases sitting between them. The germline V gene has CDR1 SGHNT and CDR2 YENEEA. The CDR3 DNA reads as TGTGCCAGCAGCCTCGGGTTGGAGGCCGGGGAGCTGTTTTTT. Translated, it gives CASSLGLEAGELFF.

The rearrangement links TRBV15 to TRBJ1-2, with D unresolved. The CDR3 sequence is 13 residues long. Germline loops: CDR1 LNHNV, CDR2 YYDKDF (reference sequence). Trimming removed 0 bases from V and 8 bases from J, with 10 bases in between. As DNA, the CDR3 is TGTGCCACCAGCAGAGAGGGGAGCAGGGGCTACACCTTC. Its protein is CATSREGSRGYTF.

J is TRBJ2-3 and V is TRBV12-3 or TRBV12-4, with TRBD2 identical over 10 bases. The CDR3 sequence is 17 residues long. Unmatched junction bases numbered 8, after V lost 4 bases and J lost 1 base. As DNA, the CDR3 is TGTGCCAGCAGTTCCTTCCGACTAGCGGGCCGCACAGATACGCAGTATTTT. Protein: CASSSFRLAGRTDTQYF.

The chain is built from TRBV18 and TRBJ2-7; D is possibly TRBD2 (5 bases). V was trimmed by 0 bases and J by 7 bases, leaving 10 bases between them. This CDR3 comprises 13 residues. Germline V gene lookup returns CDR1 KGHSH and CDR2 LQKENI. In nucleotides, the CDR3 is TGTGCCAGCTCACCACCCTCCGGGATTGAGCAGTACTTC. This encodes CASSPPSGIEQYF.